This TCR beta chain was documented in a study of blood T cell repertoires in COVID-19. Across the study: Donors in the United States, Italy and Spain gave samples during acute or convalescent COVID-19. In each case, the material was cDNA or gDNA derived from T cells, B-cell-depleted T cells, or PBMCs.

Deletions cut 2 bases from V and 5 bases from J, with 15 bases between. This CDR3 comprises 16 residues. The V gene's germline CDR1 is LGHDT and CDR2 YNNKEL (reference sequence). The protocol was immunoSEQ multiplex PCR, while the TCRdb copy is restricted to in-frame clones and leaves out a portion. The sample holds about 400,000 clones; around nine tenths are singletons and the top ten take 2.5% to 3.5%. This clone was counted at least ten times. The clonotype comes from a human donor in a cohort sampled during active COVID-19. Sequencing was done on a sample of peripheral blood. The V gene is TRBV3-1 (or the pseudogene TRBV3-2), the J gene TRBJ1-4, with TRBD1 as a possible D gene (6 bases). The CDR3 region is CASSQIGGGQNEKLFF. CDR3 nucleotide sequence: TGTGCCAGCAGCCAAATTGGTGGGGGACAAAATGAAAAACTGTTTTTT.